The source of this TCR beta chain is a study of T cell changes during pregnancy in multiple sclerosis. This clone was observed once. Data came from immunoSEQ multiplex PCR; TCRdb stores just in-frame clones and leaves some out. The table includes 35,000 to 50,000 clones, 89% detected once. Germline V gene data show CDR1 as MDHEN and CDR2 as SYDVKM. The CDR3 spans 13 residues. V lost 2 bases, J lost 9 bases, and 13 bases lay in between. The rearrangement links TRBV28 to TRBJ2-5, with a weak D call TRBD2 (6 bases). Sequenced material: CD4+ T cells from peripheral blood mononuclear cells, taken after pregnancy. This receptor was identified in a female donor with multiple sclerosis, enrolled in a pregnancy study. For the CDR3, the DNA is TGTGCCAGCAGTTTAGAGTCCAGGGAGGCCCAGTACTTC. Protein: CASSLESREAQYF.